This TCR beta chain is from a study of cytomegalovirus exposure and HLA in healthy donors. Germline V lookup: CDR1 MGHDK, CDR2 SYGVNS. CDR3 length: 16 residues. The V gene lost 0 bases and the J gene lost 10 bases, with 19 bases spanning the gap. A word on this clone: Its antigen remains unknown.

The study's findings and limits: Reported findings show TCR beta sequences accurately forecast HLA-A and HLA-B alleles in most subjects. Most of the TCR beta V segments (in an earlier analysis) were productive either about 87% or about 30% of the time.

With 60 Vbeta and 13 Jbeta primers, the PCR was carried out. Profiled with immunoSEQ multiplex PCR; TCRdb holds only in-frame clones, not every one. The profile shows roughly 90,000 clones, around three quarters of them singletons. The rearrangement uses TRBV25-1 and TRBJ2-1, with D tentatively TRBD2 (7 bases). The sample comprised PBMCs. The origin of this receptor is a woman between 40 and 50 years old in good health and CMV-seropositive. In nucleotides, the CDR3 is TGTGCCAGCAGTGAATACGAGGGGGGAGGGCCTGAAGAGCAGTTCTTC. Encoded protein: CASSEYEGGGPEEQFF.